The rows below give T cell receptor beta chains drawn from one sample of a study of T cell changes during pregnancy in multiple sclerosis. Libraries were prepared by immunoSEQ multiplex PCR; TCRdb keeps only in-frame clonotypes and omits some of them. This sample has 40,000 to 50,000 clones, with 94% found just once. The sequences come from CD4+ T cells from peripheral blood mononuclear cells, collected in the first trimester of pregnancy. These receptor sequences come from a female donor with multiple sclerosis, enrolled in a pregnancy study. The CDR3 runs from the conserved cysteine through the conserved F or W.

>16|TRBV19
CASSLETGLMNTEAFF
>14|TRBV10-1
CASSDGGLTDTQYF
>17|TRBV4-2
CASSQEVGGAQSYEQYF
>15|TRBV6-5
CASRHSGGVSNEQFF
>14|TRBV10-2
CASSEPDLTARLFF
>16|TRBV5-6
CASSLIPDKGRAEAFF
>15|TRBV4-2
CASSQGGEASYEQYF
>14|TRBV4-1
CASSPTSSTGELFF
>13|TRBV6-1
CASRGTGGWEAFF
>17|TRBV4-1
CASSQVRGGVTYNEQFF
>16|TRBV9
CASSARLAGEADTQYF
>15|TRBV5-4
CASSPKRGGHDTQYF
>15|TRBV30
CAWSARRGGRDTQYF
>16|TRBV7-9
CASSLAGRVYYNEQFF
>15|TRBV11-2
CASSLDPMGRNGYTF
>15|TRBV7-9
CAGSRQADVNYGYTF
>15|TRBV2
CASSITVGGGTEAFF
>12|TRBV6-4
CASRIHLHEQYF
>14|TRBV27
CASSPDRRSYEQYF
>14|TRBV5-1
CASSLARGTGELFF
>15|TRBV7-6
CASSPGQLYSYEQYF
>16|TRBV30
CAWRLPTLGRAYEQYF
>19|TRBV7-8
CASTISPAGQAISNQPQHF
>15|TRBV11-1
CASSLLQGASYEQYF
>13|TRBV5-4
CASFNTGGHEQYF
>13|TRBV7-2
CASSLVSGVGYTF
>15|TRBV4-1
CASSQEGGGLNIQYF
>21|TRBV12-5
CASGLVNGGGTSHSGANVLTF
>13|TRBV2
CASSEDRGYGYTF
>14|TRBV29-1
CSVAGQGTGETQYF
>13|TRBV2
CASSRVSNTEAFF
>14|TRBV6-5
CASSPMGRGLEQYF
>16|TRBV7-9
CASRLRGMRGRDTQYF
>16|TRBV14
CASSQDRLVRYNEQFF
>12|TRBV6-6
CASSYRESEAFF
>16|TRBV4-2
CASSQVQSGGATEQFF
>18|TRBV11-2
CASSYRQGPRDSYNEQFF
>17|TRBV27
CASGLRSGTGANYGYTF
>16|TRBV2
CASIPGPDRGAGIQYF
>18|TRBV4-1
CASSQARTGSGSYNEQFF
>15|TRBV5-6
CASTPTGTGNYGYTF
>13|TRBV7-2
CASRVSGTGELFF
>15|TRBV5-8
CASSLDGGGGGEQFF
>16|TRBV9
CASSVARTPYTGELFF
>15|TRBV5-4
CASSQQGLGPREQYF
>17|TRBV4-1
CASSPILPGLDSYEQYF
>16|TRBV7-3
CASSPRPGTGNTEAFF
>17|TRBV7-9
CASSLAETGGLTDTQYF
>15|TRBV5-1
CASSYQRGDTDTQYF